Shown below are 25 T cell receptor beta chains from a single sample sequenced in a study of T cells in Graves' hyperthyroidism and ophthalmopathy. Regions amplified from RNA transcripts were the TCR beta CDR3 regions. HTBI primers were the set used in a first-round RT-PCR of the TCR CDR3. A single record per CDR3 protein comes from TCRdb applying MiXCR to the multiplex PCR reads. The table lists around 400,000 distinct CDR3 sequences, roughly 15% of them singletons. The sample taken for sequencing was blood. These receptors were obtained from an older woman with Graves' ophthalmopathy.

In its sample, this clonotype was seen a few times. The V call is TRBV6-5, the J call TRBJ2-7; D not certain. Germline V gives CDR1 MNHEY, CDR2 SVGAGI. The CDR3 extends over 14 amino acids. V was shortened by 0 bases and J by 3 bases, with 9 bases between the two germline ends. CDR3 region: CASSYSQFDYEQYF. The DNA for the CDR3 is TGTGCCAGCAGTTACTCACAGTTTGACTACGAGCAGTACTTC.

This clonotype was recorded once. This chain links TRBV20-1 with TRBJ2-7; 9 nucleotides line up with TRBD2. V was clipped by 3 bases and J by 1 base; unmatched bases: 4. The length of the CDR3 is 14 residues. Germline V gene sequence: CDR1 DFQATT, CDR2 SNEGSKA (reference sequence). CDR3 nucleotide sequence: TGCAGTGCTAGCTCAGCGGGAGGTTCCTACGAGCAGTACTTC. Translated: CSASSAGGSYEQYF.

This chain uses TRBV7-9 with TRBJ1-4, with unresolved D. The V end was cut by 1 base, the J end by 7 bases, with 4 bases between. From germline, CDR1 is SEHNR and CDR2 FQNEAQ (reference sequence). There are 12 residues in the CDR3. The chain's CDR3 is CASSLEVEKLFF. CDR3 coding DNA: TGTGCCAGCAGCTTAGAGGTTGAAAAACTGTTTTTT.

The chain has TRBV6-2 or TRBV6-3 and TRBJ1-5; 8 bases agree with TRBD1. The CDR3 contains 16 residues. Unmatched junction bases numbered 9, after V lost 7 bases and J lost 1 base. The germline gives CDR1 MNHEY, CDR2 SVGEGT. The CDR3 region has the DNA TGTGCCAGCACATACCAGGGGGCGCGGAGCAATCAGCCCCAGCATTTT. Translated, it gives CASTYQGARSNQPQHF.

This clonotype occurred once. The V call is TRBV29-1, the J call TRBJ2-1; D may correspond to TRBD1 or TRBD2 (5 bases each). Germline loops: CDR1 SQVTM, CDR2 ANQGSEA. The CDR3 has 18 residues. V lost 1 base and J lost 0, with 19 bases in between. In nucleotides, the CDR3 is TGCAGCGTTGAAGGTGGGGCAGGACTTAAGAGCTCCTACAATGAGCAGTTCTTC. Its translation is CSVEGGAGLKSSYNEQFF.

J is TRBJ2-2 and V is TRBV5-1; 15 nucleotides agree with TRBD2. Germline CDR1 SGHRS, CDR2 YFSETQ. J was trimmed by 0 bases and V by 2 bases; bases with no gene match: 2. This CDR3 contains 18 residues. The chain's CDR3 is CASSLRTSGRANTGELFF. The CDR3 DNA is TGCGCCAGCAGCTTAAGGACTAGCGGGAGGGCGAACACCGGGGAGCTGTTTTTT.

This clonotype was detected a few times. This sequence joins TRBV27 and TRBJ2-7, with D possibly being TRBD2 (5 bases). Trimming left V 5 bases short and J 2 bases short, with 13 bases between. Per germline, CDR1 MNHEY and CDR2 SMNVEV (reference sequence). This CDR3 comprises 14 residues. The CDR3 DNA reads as TGTGCCAGCAGTGGGAGTTCGAGGGCCTACGAGCAGTACTTC. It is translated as CASSGSSRAYEQYF.

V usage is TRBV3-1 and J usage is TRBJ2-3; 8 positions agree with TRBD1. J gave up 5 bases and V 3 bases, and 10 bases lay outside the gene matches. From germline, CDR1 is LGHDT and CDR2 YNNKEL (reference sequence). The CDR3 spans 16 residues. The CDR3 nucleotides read TGTGCCAGCAGCCATATCGGCAGGGGGCAGGGAGATACGCAGTATTTT. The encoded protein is CASSHIGRGQGDTQYF.

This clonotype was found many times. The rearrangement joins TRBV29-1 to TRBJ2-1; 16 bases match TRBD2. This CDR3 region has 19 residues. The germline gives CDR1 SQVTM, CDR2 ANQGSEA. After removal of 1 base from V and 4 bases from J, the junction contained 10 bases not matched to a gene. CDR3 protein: CSVEVGGTSGRALYNEQFF. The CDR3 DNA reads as TGCAGCGTTGAAGTAGGCGGGACTAGCGGGAGGGCCTTGTACAATGAGCAGTTCTTC.

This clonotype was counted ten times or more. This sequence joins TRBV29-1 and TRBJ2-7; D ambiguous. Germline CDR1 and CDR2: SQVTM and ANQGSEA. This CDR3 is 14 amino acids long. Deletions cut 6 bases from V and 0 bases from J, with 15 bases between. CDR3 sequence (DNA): TGCAGCGTCAGGACCGGTAGGAGCTCCTACGAGCAGTACTTC. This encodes CSVRTGRSSYEQYF.

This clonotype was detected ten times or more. The CDR3: CASGTVYNEQFF. CDR3 coding DNA: TGTGCCAGCGGGACAGTATACAATGAGCAGTTCTTC. The chain has TRBV28 and TRBJ2-1, with 7 bases identical to TRBD1. The CDR3 runs to 12 residues. Trimming cost V 8 bases and J 4 bases; bases outside gene matches: 2. The V gene's germline CDR1 is MDHEN and CDR2 SYDVKM.

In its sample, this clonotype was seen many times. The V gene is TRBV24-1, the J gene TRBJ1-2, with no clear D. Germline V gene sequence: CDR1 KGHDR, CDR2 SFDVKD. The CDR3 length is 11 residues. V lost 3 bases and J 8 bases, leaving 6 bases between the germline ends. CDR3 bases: TGTGCCACCAGTGATATCGGGGGCTACACCTTC. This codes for CATSDIGGYTF.

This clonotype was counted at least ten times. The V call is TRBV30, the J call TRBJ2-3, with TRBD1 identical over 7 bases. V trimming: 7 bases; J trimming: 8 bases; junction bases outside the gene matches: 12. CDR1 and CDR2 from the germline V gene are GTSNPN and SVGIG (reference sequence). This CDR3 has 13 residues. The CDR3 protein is CASDVGQPVTQYF. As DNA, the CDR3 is TGTGCCTCAGACGTGGGACAGCCGGTTACGCAGTATTTT.

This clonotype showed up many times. CDR3 sequence (DNA): TGCGCCAGCAGCTTGGGGACCACCGCGGTCTACAATGAGCAGTTCTTC. This translates into CASSLGTTAVYNEQFF. The chain has TRBV5-1 and TRBJ2-1; D call uncertain. The CDR3 covers 16 residues. The germline V and J ends were trimmed by 0 bases and 3 bases, with 13 bases remaining between them. Germline CDR1 and CDR2: SGHRS and YFSETQ.

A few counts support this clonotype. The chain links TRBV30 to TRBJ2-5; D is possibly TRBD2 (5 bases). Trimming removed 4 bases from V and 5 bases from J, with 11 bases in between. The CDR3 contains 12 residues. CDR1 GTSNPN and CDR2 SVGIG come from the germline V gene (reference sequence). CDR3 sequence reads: CAWMSQRETQYF. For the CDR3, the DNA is TGTGCCTGGATGAGCCAGCGGGAGACCCAGTACTTC.

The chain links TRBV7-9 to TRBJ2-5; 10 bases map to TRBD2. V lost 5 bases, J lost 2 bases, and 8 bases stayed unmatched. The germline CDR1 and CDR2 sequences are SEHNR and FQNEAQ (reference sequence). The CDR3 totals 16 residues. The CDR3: CASSPARTSGQETQYF. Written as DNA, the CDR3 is TGTGCCAGCAGCCCCGCCCGGACTAGCGGACAAGAGACCCAGTACTTC.

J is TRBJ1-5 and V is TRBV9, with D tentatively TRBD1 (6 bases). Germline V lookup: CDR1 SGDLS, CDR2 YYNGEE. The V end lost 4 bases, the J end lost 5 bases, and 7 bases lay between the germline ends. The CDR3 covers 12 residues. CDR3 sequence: CASSRGDQPQHF. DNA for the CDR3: TGTGCCAGCAGCAGGGGGGATCAGCCCCAGCATTTT.

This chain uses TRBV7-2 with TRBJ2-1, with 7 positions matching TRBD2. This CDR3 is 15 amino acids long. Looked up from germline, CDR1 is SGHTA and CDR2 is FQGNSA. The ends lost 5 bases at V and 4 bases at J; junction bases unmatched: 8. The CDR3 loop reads CASSTGAGAYNEQFF. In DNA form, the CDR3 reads TGTGCCAGCAGCACGGGTGCGGGAGCTTACAATGAGCAGTTCTTC.

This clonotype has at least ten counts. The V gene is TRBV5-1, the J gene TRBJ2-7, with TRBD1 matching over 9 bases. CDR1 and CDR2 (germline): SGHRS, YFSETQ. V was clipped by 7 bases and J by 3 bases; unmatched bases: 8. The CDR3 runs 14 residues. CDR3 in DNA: TGCGCCAGCTGCGAGACAGGGGGATTCTACGAGCAGTACTTC. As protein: CASCETGGFYEQYF. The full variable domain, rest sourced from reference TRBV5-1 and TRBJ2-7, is KAGVTQTPRYLIKTRGQQVTLSCSPISGHRSVSWYQQTPGQGLQFLFEYFSETQRNKGNFPGRFSGRQFSNSRSEMNVSTLELGDSALYLCASCETGGFYEQYFGPGTRLTVT.

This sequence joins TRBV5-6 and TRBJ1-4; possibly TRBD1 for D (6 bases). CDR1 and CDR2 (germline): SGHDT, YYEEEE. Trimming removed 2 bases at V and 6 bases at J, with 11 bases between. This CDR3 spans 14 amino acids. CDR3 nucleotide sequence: TGTGCCAGCAGCTTCAGGGGTGGGGATGAAAAACTGTTTTTT. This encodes CASSFRGGDEKLFF.

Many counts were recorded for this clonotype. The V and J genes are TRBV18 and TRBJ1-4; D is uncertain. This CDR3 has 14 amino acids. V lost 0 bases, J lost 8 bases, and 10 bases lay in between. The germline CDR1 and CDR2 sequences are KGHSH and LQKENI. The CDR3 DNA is TGTGCCAGCTCACCACCGGGTCGGGGAGAAAAACTGTTTTTT. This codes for CASSPPGRGEKLFF.

DNA for the CDR3: TGTGCCAGCAGCCCGCAACGGGGCTACGAGCAGTACTTC. Translation gives CASSPQRGYEQYF. The V call is TRBV7-2, the J call TRBJ2-7; D is possibly TRBD2 (5 bases). This CDR3 is 13 amino acids long. Trimming took 5 bases from V and 3 from J, leaving 11 bases between them. CDR1 and CDR2 (germline): SGHTA, FQGNSA.

DNA of the CDR3: TGCGCCAGCAGCCGAGTCGGGGGAGAGACCCAGTACTTC. Translated: CASSRVGGETQYF. The V gene is TRBV4-1, the J gene TRBJ2-5, with TRBD2 as a possible D gene (6 bases). V was cut by 4 bases and J by 4 bases, with 10 bases left in between. The germline CDR1 and CDR2 sequences are MGHRA and YSYEKL. This CDR3 contains 13 residues.

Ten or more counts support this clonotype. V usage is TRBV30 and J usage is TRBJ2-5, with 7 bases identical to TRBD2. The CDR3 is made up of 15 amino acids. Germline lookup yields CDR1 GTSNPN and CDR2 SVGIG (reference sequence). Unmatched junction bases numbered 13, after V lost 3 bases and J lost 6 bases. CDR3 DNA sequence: TGTGCCTGGAGCGCGGAGGGAGGGGCTGCGAAGACCCAGTACTTC. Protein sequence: CAWSAEGGAAKTQYF.

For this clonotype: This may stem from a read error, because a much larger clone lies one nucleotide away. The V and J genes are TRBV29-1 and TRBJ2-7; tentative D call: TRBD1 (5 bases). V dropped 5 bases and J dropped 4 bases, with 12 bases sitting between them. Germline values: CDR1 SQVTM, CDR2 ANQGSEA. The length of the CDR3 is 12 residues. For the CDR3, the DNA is TGCAGCGTTAAGTACCAGGGTTACGAGCAGTACTTC. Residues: CSVKYQGYEQYF.